These 10 T cell receptor beta chains came from one sample sequenced in a study of blood T cell repertoires in COVID-19. Here immunoSEQ multiplex PCR was the method, and the copy in TCRdb shows in-frame clones only, minus some. The table has 200,000 to 250,000 clones, around 84% seen once. Sequencing was performed on peripheral blood. The receptors were sampled from a man in his fifties with active or convalescent COVID-19.

The V and J genes are TRBV7-8 and TRBJ1-2; weak D call: TRBD1 (6 bases). The CDR3 extends over 14 amino acids. The germline V gene encodes CDR1 SGHVS and CDR2 FQNEAQ. With 5 bases removed from V and 4 bases from J, the gap between germline ends came to 14 bases. CDR3 DNA: TGTGCCAGCAGCCTAGGGGGTAGCGGCTATGGCTACACCTTC. This encodes CASSLGGSGYGYTF.

CDR3 loop: CASSFGQVYEQYF. The CDR3, as DNA: TGTGCCAGCAGCTTTGGACAGGTCTACGAGCAGTACTTC. This chain links TRBV7-2 with TRBJ2-7; 7 nucleotides align to TRBD1. Trimming at V came to 3 bases and at J to 3 bases, leaving 2 bases not matched to a gene. CDR1 SGHTA and CDR2 FQGNSA come from the germline V gene. The CDR3 loop spans 13 amino acids. Full variable domain (outside the CDR3, taken from reference TRBV7-2 and TRBJ2-7): GAGVSQSPSNKVTEKGKDVELRCDPISGHTALYWYRQSLGQGLEFLIYFQGNSAPDKSGLPSDRFSAERTGGSVSTLTIQRTQQEDSAVYLCASSFGQVYEQYFGPGTRLTVT.

The chain links TRBV6-5 to TRBJ2-7, with unresolved D. The CDR3 length is 14 residues. Germline V gene lookup returns CDR1 MNHEY and CDR2 SVGAGI. V lost 0 bases, J lost 3 bases, and 9 bases lay in between. CDR3: CASSYSMGNYEQYF. CDR3 nucleotide sequence: TGTGCCAGCAGTTACTCGATGGGCAACTACGAGCAGTACTTC.

The rearrangement joins TRBV7-2 to TRBJ2-1; 10 bases line up with TRBD2. Unmatched junction bases numbered 4, after V lost 6 bases and J lost 2 bases. This CDR3 has 15 residues. Germline lookup yields CDR1 SGHTA and CDR2 FQGNSA. The DNA for the CDR3 is TGTGCCAGCAGGAAAGCGGGGGGGCCCTACAATGAGCAGTTCTTC. This codes for CASRKAGGPYNEQFF.

Only a few counts were recorded for this clone. This rearrangement joins TRBV5-1 to TRBJ2-1; D remains unclear. The CDR3 has 14 amino acids. Germline V gives CDR1 SGHRS, CDR2 YFSETQ. Trimming took off 2 bases at V and 9 bases at J, with 15 bases between the two ends. The CDR3 reads CASSLSLGVGEQFF. The DNA for the CDR3 is TGCGCCAGCAGCTTATCTTTGGGCGTCGGTGAGCAGTTCTTC. The whole variable domain, filled in from reference TRBV5-1 and TRBJ2-1, reads KAGVTQTPRYLIKTRGQQVTLSCSPISGHRSVSWYQQTPGQGLQFLFEYFSETQRNKGNFPGRFSGRQFSNSRSEMNVSTLELGDSALYLCASSLSLGVGEQFFGPGTRLTVL.

V usage is TRBV11-2 and J usage is TRBJ1-2; no firm D call. The CDR3 runs to 12 residues. Germline CDR1 and CDR2: SGHAT and FQNNGV. Trimming cost V 1 base and J 7 bases, with 7 bases left between them. The DNA for the CDR3 is TGTGCCAGCAGCTTAGGTCCCAGTGGCTACACCTTC. Protein sequence: CASSLGPSGYTF.

CDR3 sequence: CASSQIGQAGLGGYTF. In DNA, the CDR3 is TGTGCCAGCAGCCAGATAGGACAGGCCGGGCTGGGAGGCTACACCTTC. The genes are TRBV3-1 (or the pseudogene TRBV3-2) and TRBJ1-2; 7 positions match TRBD1. The V gene end was trimmed by 3 bases and the J gene end by 8 bases; junction bases not matched to a gene: 15. This CDR3 region has 16 residues. Germline lookup yields CDR1 LGHDT and CDR2 YNNKEL (reference sequence).

The chain couples TRBV25-1 to TRBJ1-6; TRBD1 agrees at 7 bases. Germline V gene lookup returns CDR1 MGHDK and CDR2 SYGVNS. Germline trimming cut 2 bases from V and 5 bases from J; bases unmatched to any gene: 3. The CDR3 has 15 residues. The CDR3 protein is CASSELGTDNSPLHF. The CDR3 DNA is TGTGCCAGCAGTGAACTGGGGACAGATAATTCACCCCTCCACTTT.

The chain couples TRBV7-9 to TRBJ2-7; TRBD1 agrees at 8 bases. The V segment lost 5 bases and the J segment 2 bases; nucleotides outside the gene matches: 5. This CDR3 contains 14 residues. Germline lookup yields CDR1 SEHNR and CDR2 FQNEAQ (reference sequence). The CDR3 spells CASSRGQETYEQYF. DNA for the CDR3: TGTGCCAGCAGCCGGGGACAGGAAACCTACGAGCAGTACTTC.

The sample holds one count of this clone. This rearrangement joins TRBV7-2 to TRBJ2-7, with TRBD2 identical over 12 bases. V lost 4 bases and J lost 4; bases outside the gene matches: 14. This CDR3 is 18 amino acids long. Germline V gene sequence: CDR1 SGHTA, CDR2 FQGNSA. As DNA, the CDR3 is TGTGCCAGCAGCTGGTCGACTAGCGGGAGAAGAGTAGGGTACGAGCAGTACTTC. Residues: CASSWSTSGRRVGYEQYF.